Sequencing of this T cell receptor beta chain was carried out in a study of blood T cell repertoires in COVID-19. Study information: Both acute and convalescent COVID-19 samples were obtained from the United States, Italy and Spain. PBMCs, B-cell-depleted T cells, or T cells provided the cDNA or gDNA that made up the material.

Per the original methods: Amplification of reference gene primers provided the estimated nucleated cell counts. This table comes from immunoSEQ multiplex PCR, and its TCRdb copy is limited to in-frame clones, with some not included. D and trimming were read from the DNA, whereas the V and J calls and clone size are those reported in that table. The sample consists of some 200,000 clones, 83% of them appearing once. V dropped 2 bases and J dropped 5; count of bases not matched to a gene: 11. Per the germline V gene, CDR1 is MNHEY and CDR2 is SVGAGI. This CDR3 region has 16 residues. The chain recombines TRBV6-5 with TRBJ2-7, with TRBD1 matching over 8 bases. Sequenced material: peripheral blood. This sequence originates from a woman aged 40 to 50 with acute or convalescent COVID-19. The CDR3 sequence is CASSYVGRQGWNEQYF. CDR3 nucleotides: TGTGCCAGCAGTTACGTAGGTAGACAGGGGTGGAACGAGCAGTACTTC.